This paragraph covers one T cell receptor beta chain sequence. Original analysis: Scientists estimated how many nucleated cells there were by amplifying reference gene primers. Data came from immunoSEQ multiplex PCR; TCRdb stores just in-frame clones and leaves some out. V and J calls and clone size are given by that table; D and trimming were obtained from the DNA. The table shows a few hundred thousand clones, with more than 70% occurring only once. V dropped 2 bases and J dropped 1; count of bases not matched to a gene: 2. This CDR3 contains 15 residues. Germline V gene lookup returns CDR1 SGDLS and CDR2 YYNGEE. The data stem from a study of blood T cell repertoires in COVID-19. Study-wide background: Specimens from acute and convalescent COVID-19 originated in the United States, Italy and Spain. Nucleic acid was either cDNA or gDNA, and it came from T cells, B-cell-depleted T cells, or PBMCs.

One Seattle source followed patients from active infection through their disease course. This rearrangement joins TRBV9 to TRBJ2-3, with TRBD2 matching 9 bases. This receptor was taken from a woman aged 25 to 45 with COVID-19, enrolled during active disease. Source material: peripheral blood. CDR3 sequence (DNA): TGTGCCAGCAGCGTGGGCGGGAGGGGCACAGATACGCAGTATTTT. Protein: CASSVGGRGTDTQYF.